Each of the 29 T cell receptor beta chains below was sequenced from the same sample in a study of T-cell reconstitution after alpha-beta-depleted transplantation in children. TCRbeta library preparation incorporated unique molecular identifiers. Via MiXCR, TCRdb re-called the PCR reads, giving one row per CDR3 protein. The table lists just under 550,000 distinct CDR3 sequences, around 17% of them singletons. Sequencing was performed on PBMCs from the stem cell graft donor, taken from the stem cell graft. These receptor sequences come from a human donor who donated a stem cell graft to a child with acute lymphoblastic leukemia.

This clonotype was observed a few times. This sequence joins TRBV5-1 and TRBJ2-1; 7 bases are shared with TRBD1. The junction had 9 bases not matched to a gene; V was cut back by 0 bases and J by 9 bases. Looked up from germline, CDR1 is SGHRS and CDR2 is YFSETQ. There are 15 residues in the CDR3. The CDR3 reads CASSLAGQASGEQFF. The CDR3 bases are TGCGCCAGCAGCTTGGCCGGACAGGCGAGCGGTGAGCAGTTCTTC.

The chain employs TRBV3-1 and TRBJ2-6; tentatively, D is TRBD1 or TRBD2 (5 bases each). From germline, CDR1 is LGHDT and CDR2 YNNKEL (reference sequence). The CDR3 contains 18 residues. V was trimmed by 4 bases and J by 0 bases, leaving 16 bases between them. The CDR3 nucleotides read TGTGCCAGCAGCCTCGCCGGGACGGCCGGCTCTGGGGCCAACGTCCTGACTTTC. This encodes CASSLAGTAGSGANVLTF.

V usage is TRBV9 and J usage is TRBJ2-3, with D possibly matching TRBD1 (5 bases). V lost 1 base and J lost 7, with 19 bases in between. This CDR3 has 16 amino acids. In germline, CDR1 is SGDLS, CDR2 YYNGEE. This CDR3 is CASSVYGAPFENTQYF. CDR3 bases: TGTGCCAGCAGCGTATATGGGGCCCCTTTCGAGAATACGCAGTATTTT.

The gene calls are TRBV10-3 and TRBJ2-3, with D perhaps matching TRBD1 or TRBD2 (6 bases each). The CDR3 length is 13 residues. With 8 bases removed from V and 11 bases from J, the gap between germline ends came to 20 bases. Germline lookup yields CDR1 ENHRY and CDR2 SYGVKD. The CDR3 DNA reads TGTGCCATCCATAACAGGGAGGTGGGAGAGCAGTATTTT. Amino acids: CAIHNREVGEQYF.

The rearrangement uses TRBV25-1 and TRBJ2-6; D not certain. Trimming shortened V by 5 bases and J by 0 bases, and 8 bases separated the two germline ends. CDR1 MGHDK and CDR2 SYGVNS come from the germline V gene. The CDR3 is 15 amino acids. CDR3 DNA sequence: TGTGCCAGCAGTCCCGGCGACTCTGGGGCCAACGTCCTGACTTTC. It encodes CASSPGDSGANVLTF. Looking up the rest from reference TRBV25-1 and TRBJ2-6 gives the full variable domain: EADIYQTPRYLVIGTGKKITLECSQTMGHDKMYWYQQDPGMELHLIHYSYGVNSTEKGDLSSESTVSRIRTEHFPLTLESARPSHTSQYLCASSPGDSGANVLTFGAGSRLTVL.

This clonotype was observed a handful of times. The gene calls are TRBV12-3 or TRBV12-4 and TRBJ2-7; TRBD2 might be the D (6 bases). Trimming left V 5 bases short and J 2 bases short, with 13 bases between. The CDR3 has 14 residues. This chain's CDR3 is CASSIGGAAYEQYF. The CDR3 coding sequence is TGTGCCAGCAGTATCGGAGGGGCCGCCTACGAGCAGTACTTC.

This clonotype has only a few counts. This chain links TRBV5-1 with TRBJ1-1; D ambiguous. The CDR3 covers 16 residues. V lost 0 bases and J lost 1, with 13 bases in between. Germline lookup yields CDR1 SGHRS and CDR2 YFSETQ. The CDR3 sequence: CASSLVPVQRNTEAFF. The CDR3 region has the DNA TGCGCCAGCAGCTTGGTCCCAGTTCAGAGGAACACTGAAGCTTTCTTT.

The CDR3 DNA reads TGTGCCAGCAGTTTAGTAGGGGATGAAAAACTGTTTTTT. The encoded protein is CASSLVGDEKLFF. The J gene is TRBJ1-4, the V gene TRBV12-3 or TRBV12-4, with D perhaps matching TRBD1 (5 bases). The CDR3 has 13 amino acids. V was cut by 1 base and J by 6 bases, with 6 bases left in between.

DNA of the CDR3: TGTGCCAGCAGCTCGTCGTCGGGGGGTTGGAACTATGGCTACACCTTC. The encoded protein is CASSSSSGGWNYGYTF. This chain uses TRBV9 with TRBJ1-2, with D possibly being TRBD1 (5 bases). The germline V and J ends were trimmed by 4 bases and 2 bases, with 18 bases remaining between them. CDR3 size: 16 residues. From germline, CDR1 is SGDLS and CDR2 YYNGEE.

There are a few counts of this clonotype. This CDR3 is CASSLSAMNTEAFF. DNA of the CDR3: TGTGCCAGCAGTTTATCTGCCATGAACACTGAAGCTTTCTTT. This rearrangement joins TRBV27 to TRBJ1-1; D gene unclear. The CDR3 runs 14 residues. V gave up 0 bases and J gave up 0 bases, with 5 bases separating them. Germline V gene lookup returns CDR1 MNHEY and CDR2 SMNVEV (reference sequence).

The chain recombines TRBV5-5 with TRBJ1-1; D is undetermined. The germline V and J ends were trimmed by 4 bases and 10 bases, with 14 bases remaining between them. Germline V gene data show CDR1 as SGHKS and CDR2 as YYEKEE (reference sequence). The CDR3 is 12 amino acids. This chain's CDR3 is CASSPRERGAFF. The CDR3 bases are TGTGCCAGCAGCCCGCGGGAGCGGGGAGCTTTCTTT.

This clonotype was detected only a few times. The V and J genes are TRBV20-1 and TRBJ2-3; TRBD1 aligns across 8 bases. With V trimmed by 5 bases and J by 4 bases, 11 bases remained unmatched. CDR3 size: 15 residues. Germline CDR1 and CDR2: DFQATT and SNEGSKA (reference sequence). CDR3 nucleotides: TGCAGTGCTGAACCCCGGACAGGGTCTCCAGATACGCAGTATTTT. Protein sequence: CSAEPRTGSPDTQYF.

This chain uses TRBV12-3 or TRBV12-4 with TRBJ1-5; D gene ambiguous. V dropped 3 bases and J dropped 3 bases, with 9 bases sitting between them. This CDR3 is 14 amino acids long. The CDR3 nucleotides read TGTGCCAGCAGTTTCGAGGTATACAATCAGCCCCAGCATTTT. This gives the protein CASSFEVYNQPQHF.

V and J are TRBV7-9 and TRBJ1-4; D remains unclear. The CDR3 sequence is 14 residues long. Germline assignment: CDR1 SEHNR and CDR2 FQNEAQ (reference sequence). The V end lost 1 base, the J end lost 4 bases, and 7 bases lay between the germline ends. CDR3 nucleotides: TGTGCCAGCAGCTTAGGGACTTATAATGAAAAACTGTTTTTT. This codes for CASSLGTYNEKLFF.

The sample holds a few counts of this clonotype. This chain links TRBV5-1 with TRBJ2-7, with D maybe TRBD2 (6 bases). Trimming removed 1 base from V and 0 bases from J, with 17 bases in between. This CDR3 spans 17 amino acids. Germline-derived CDR1 and CDR2 are SGHRS and YFSETQ. This CDR3 reads CASSLFFGGSLSYEQYF. In DNA, the CDR3 is TGCGCCAGCAGCTTGTTTTTCGGGGGATCCCTCTCCTACGAGCAGTACTTC.

CDR3 coding DNA: TGTGCCAGCAGCGTAGCAGGGGCCCAGCAGTTCTTC. As protein: CASSVAGAQQFF. The chain uses TRBV9 and TRBJ2-1, with D tentatively TRBD1 (6 bases). In germline, CDR1 is SGDLS, CDR2 YYNGEE. V lost 0 bases to trimming and J lost 11 bases, with 9 bases between them. The CDR3 is 12 amino acids.

This clonotype was observed at least ten times. This chain uses TRBV5-1 with TRBJ2-1; 10 bases are a match to TRBD2. With V trimmed by 4 bases and J by 2 bases, 6 bases remained unmatched. The germline gives CDR1 SGHRS, CDR2 YFSETQ. CDR3 size: 16 residues. CDR3 protein: CASSPDGLAAYNEQFF. CDR3 DNA: TGCGCCAGCAGCCCGGATGGACTAGCGGCCTACAATGAGCAGTTCTTC. The full variable domain, its missing parts supplied by reference TRBV5-1 and TRBJ2-1, is KAGVTQTPRYLIKTRGQQVTLSCSPISGHRSVSWYQQTPGQGLQFLFEYFSETQRNKGNFPGRFSGRQFSNSRSEMNVSTLELGDSALYLCASSPDGLAAYNEQFFGPGTRLTVL.

This clonotype was counted only a few times. The chain employs TRBV10-3 and TRBJ2-1, with 7 bases aligning to TRBD2. Germline lookup yields CDR1 ENHRY and CDR2 SYGVKD. The CDR3 length is 14 residues. Trimming cost V 10 bases and J 5 bases; bases outside gene matches: 11. CDR3 DNA sequence: TGTGCCACCCACGGGGGGAGTACCCACAATGAGCAGTTCTTC. Translating it yields CATHGGSTHNEQFF.

The V gene is TRBV29-1, the J gene TRBJ2-5; D is unclear. V shed 0 bases and J shed 6 bases, with 5 bases lying between them. Germline assignment: CDR1 SQVTM and CDR2 ANQGSEA. The CDR3 runs 11 residues. CDR3 region: CSVEDVQTQYF. The CDR3 nucleotides read TGCAGCGTTGAAGATGTGCAGACCCAGTACTTC.

This clonotype was detected a few times. J is TRBJ2-7 and V is TRBV20-1; 14 bases map to TRBD2. With 4 bases clipped from V and 1 base from J, the junction kept 3 bases outside the gene matches. The germline V gene encodes CDR1 DFQATT and CDR2 SNEGSKA (reference sequence). This CDR3 has 15 amino acids. DNA for the CDR3: TGCAGTGCTATAGGACTAGCGGGAGGTTCCTACGAGCAGTACTTC. Residues: CSAIGLAGGSYEQYF.

This sequence joins TRBV5-1 and TRBJ2-7; D might be TRBD2 (6 bases). This CDR3 comprises 14 residues. CDR1 is SGHRS, CDR2 YFSETQ, per germline. Trimming left V 4 bases short and J 3 bases short, with 14 bases between. DNA for the CDR3: TGCGCCAGCAGCCGGGGGACGTTAAACTACGAGCAGTACTTC. Protein product: CASSRGTLNYEQYF.

The chain couples TRBV12-3 or TRBV12-4 to TRBJ1-5; D is ambiguous. The CDR3 runs 15 residues. The ends were cut back, 4 bases at V and 1 base at J, with 11 bases in the middle. CDR3 amino acids: CASSSHGGSNQPQHF. The CDR3 DNA is TGTGCCAGCAGTTCCCACGGTGGGAGCAATCAGCCCCAGCATTTT.

V and J are TRBV7-3 and TRBJ2-2, with 8 bases that match TRBD1. The junction had 13 bases not matched to a gene; V was cut back by 5 bases and J by 8 bases. The CDR3 runs 16 residues. In germline, CDR1 is SGHTA, CDR2 FQGTGA. Here the CDR3 DNA reads TGTGCCAGCAGCAAGGACAGGGAATTAAATGGTGGGGAGCTGTTTTTT. Translation: CASSKDRELNGGELFF.

This clonotype has at least ten counts. The V gene is TRBV6-1, the J gene TRBJ2-1; TRBD2 agrees at 8 bases. Germline V lookup: CDR1 MNHNS, CDR2 SASEGT. V dropped 4 bases and J dropped 2; count of bases not matched to a gene: 4. This CDR3 has 15 residues. CDR3 sequence: CASSATSVAYNEQFF. For the CDR3, the DNA is TGTGCCAGCAGTGCGACTAGCGTCGCCTACAATGAGCAGTTCTTC.

This clonotype came up a few times. The chain combines TRBV12-3 or TRBV12-4 with TRBJ2-7; D is unresolved. V was shortened by 5 bases and J by 3 bases, with 14 bases between the two germline ends. This CDR3 contains 14 residues. The CDR3 region is CASSPQDAYYEQYF. The DNA of the CDR3 is TGTGCCAGCAGTCCCCAGGACGCATACTACGAGCAGTACTTC.

This clonotype has only a few counts. The rearrangement uses TRBV29-1 and TRBJ1-3, with D perhaps TRBD1 (6 bases). Germline lookup yields CDR1 SQVTM and CDR2 ANQGSEA. This CDR3 region has 13 residues. V shed 3 bases and J shed 2 bases, with 8 bases lying between them. This chain's CDR3 is CSVERGPGNTIYF. Written as DNA, the CDR3 is TGCAGCGTTGAGCGGGGGCCTGGAAACACCATATATTTT.

This chain uses TRBV27 with TRBJ2-7, with D unclear. Germline CDR1 is MNHEY and CDR2 is SMNVEV (reference sequence). This CDR3 region has 15 residues. Trimming pared 2 bases from V and 6 bases from J, leaving 17 bases between. CDR3 in DNA: TGTGCCAGCAGTTTAACCCAGGTCCGCTCAGGCGAGCAGTACTTC. This codes for CASSLTQVRSGEQYF.

This clonotype occurred a few times. The chain recombines TRBV5-5 with TRBJ2-1; TRBD2 might be the D (6 bases). V dropped 4 bases and J dropped 3 bases, with 17 bases sitting between them. This CDR3 comprises 16 residues. Germline CDR1 is SGHKS and CDR2 is YYEKEE (reference sequence). CDR3 sequence reads: CASSRPPRDFYNEQFF. The CDR3 DNA sequence: TGTGCCAGCAGCAGGCCCCCCCGGGACTTCTACAATGAGCAGTTCTTC.

This clonotype was counted a few times. J is TRBJ2-4 and V is TRBV11-2; D perhaps matches TRBD2 (6 bases). The V gene lost 6 bases and the J gene lost 0 bases, with 12 bases spanning the gap. CDR1 and CDR2 from the germline V gene are SGHAT and FQNNGV. The CDR3 spans 15 residues. The CDR3 region has the DNA TGTGCCAGCAGTCGTAGCGGACCAGCCAAAAACATTCAGTACTTC. Encoded protein: CASSRSGPAKNIQYF.